These 24 T cell receptor beta chains were sequenced from one sample in a study of CD8 T cells in ankylosing spondylitis. TCRdb processed the 5' RACE reads anew with MiXCR; each CDR3 protein has one entry. The sample comprises roughly 230,000 distinct CDR3 sequences, 15% to 20% of which are singletons, and approximately 33% rests with the top ten. Sequencing was performed on blood, either unsorted or a sorted T cell fraction (not recorded which). The receptors derive from a male donor with ankylosing spondylitis or in good health (not recorded which).

The V call is TRBV20-1, the J call TRBJ1-5; D is undetermined. Germline assignment: CDR1 DFQATT and CDR2 SNEGSKA (reference sequence). CDR3 size: 15 residues. V was pared by 0 bases and J by 0 bases, with 9 bases between. The CDR3 DNA reads TGCAGTGCTAGAGATGGAGGGTATAGCAATCAGCCCCAGCATTTT. It codes for CSARDGGYSNQPQHF.

This clonotype was counted a few times. The chain uses TRBV29-1 and TRBJ2-7; D is tentatively TRBD1 or TRBD2 (5 bases each). The CDR3 is made up of 11 amino acids. With 6 bases removed from V and 2 bases from J, the gap between germline ends came to 8 bases. Germline assignment: CDR1 SQVTM and CDR2 ANQGSEA. The CDR3 DNA follows: TGCAGCGTACGGGACCCCTACGAGCAGTACTTC. It yields the protein CSVRDPYEQYF.

The chain carries TRBV6-1 and TRBJ2-1; TRBD1 matches at 8 bases. The V and J ends lost 6 bases and 0 bases, in that order; junction bases with no gene match: 4. The CDR3 loop spans 15 amino acids. The germline gives CDR1 MNHNS, CDR2 SASEGT. CDR3 loop: CASRQGQGSYNEQFF. The CDR3 DNA is TGTGCCAGCAGGCAAGGACAGGGCTCCTACAATGAGCAGTTCTTC.

In its sample, this clonotype was seen a few times. J is TRBJ2-7 and V is TRBV7-9, with 7 bases matching TRBD1. The J segment lost 4 bases and the V segment lost 5 bases, leaving 5 bases of the junction unmatched. Germline V CDR1 and CDR2: SEHNR, FQNEAQ (reference sequence). CDR3 size: 13 residues. CDR3 residues: CASSPTTGYEQYF. The CDR3 coding sequence is TGTGCCAGCAGCCCTACGACAGGGTACGAGCAGTACTTC.

This clonotype occurred a few times. The V call is TRBV7-2, the J call TRBJ2-7, with a possible D match to TRBD1 (6 bases). The V gene lost 2 bases and the J gene lost 6 bases, with 14 bases spanning the gap. The CDR3 covers 14 residues. CDR1 is SGHTA and CDR2 is FQGNSA in the germline V gene. In DNA form, the CDR3 reads TGTGCCAGCAGCTTACAGGGGTGGTTCTCCGAGCAGTACTTC. It encodes CASSLQGWFSEQYF.

The chain carries TRBV6-5 and TRBJ2-2, with 14 bases identical to TRBD2. V shed 4 bases, J shed 7 bases, and the junction held 8 bases outside the gene matches. CDR3 length equals 17 residues. CDR1 is MNHEY, CDR2 SVGAGI, per germline. The CDR3 reads CASSSAGLAGVNGELFF. In DNA, the CDR3 is TGTGCCAGCAGTTCCGCGGGACTAGCGGGAGTAAACGGGGAGCTGTTTTTT.

This clonotype was counted many times. The V and J genes are TRBV4-1 and TRBJ2-1; 12 nucleotides line up with TRBD2. The CDR3 runs to 15 residues. The trim removed 2 bases at V and 10 bases at J, leaving 6 bases unmatched. CDR1 and CDR2 from the germline V gene are MGHRA and YSYEKL. This chain's CDR3 is CASSQLRLAGEEQFF. DNA of the CDR3: TGCGCCAGCAGCCAACTTCGACTAGCGGGAGAGGAGCAGTTCTTC.

Ten or more counts support this clonotype. The V call is TRBV27, the J call TRBJ1-5; D may be TRBD1 (5 bases). Germline V gene sequence: CDR1 MNHEY, CDR2 SMNVEV (reference sequence). The length of the CDR3 is 14 residues. V lost 3 bases, J lost 7 bases, and 13 bases lay in between. The CDR3 nucleotides read TGTGCCAGCAGTTTTGGGGGGAAGGAACAGCCCCAGCATTTT. It codes for CASSFGGKEQPQHF.

A few counts support this clonotype. V gene TRBV9 combines with J gene TRBJ2-1; 8 positions agree with TRBD2. The trim removed 3 bases at V and 3 bases at J, leaving 5 bases unmatched. The germline gives CDR1 SGDLS, CDR2 YYNGEE. CDR3 length equals 15 residues. CDR3 protein: CASSAFSGNYNEQFF. Here the CDR3 DNA reads TGTGCCAGCAGCGCCTTTAGCGGGAACTACAATGAGCAGTTCTTC.

This clonotype appeared many times. The chain couples TRBV29-1 to TRBJ2-7; TRBD1 is a possible D gene (6 bases). This CDR3 comprises 12 residues. Germline CDR1 SQVTM, CDR2 ANQGSEA. V was trimmed by 6 bases and J by 5 bases, leaving 14 bases between them. This CDR3 is CSVPGAGDEQYF. The CDR3 coding sequence is TGCAGCGTCCCAGGGGCAGGCGACGAGCAGTACTTC.

The chain combines TRBV7-9 with TRBJ2-5; D remains ambiguous. The V end lost 5 bases, the J end lost 4 bases, and 11 bases lay between the germline ends. The CDR3 covers 13 residues. Germline CDR1 SEHNR, CDR2 FQNEAQ (reference sequence). DNA for the CDR3: TGTGCCAGCAGCAGCAGGTTGGGAGAGACCCAGTACTTC. Translation gives CASSSRLGETQYF. The full variable domain, in which reference TRBV7-9 and TRBJ2-5 provide the parts outside the CDR3, is DTGVSQNPRHKITKRGQNVTFRCDPISEHNRLYWYRQTLGQGPEFLTYFQNEAQLEKSRLLSDRFSAERPKGSFSTLEIQRTEQGDSAMYLCASSSRLGETQYFGPGTRLLVL.

The rearrangement uses TRBV27 and TRBJ2-2; 7 nucleotides line up with TRBD2. CDR3 length: 16 residues. Germline lookup yields CDR1 MNHEY and CDR2 SMNVEV (reference sequence). V was pared by 3 bases and J by 2 bases, with 6 bases of the junction left unmatched. The CDR3 DNA follows: TGTGCCAGCAGTTTGGGACGGGAGGCCAACACCGGGGAGCTGTTTTTT. Protein: CASSLGREANTGELFF.

This clonotype was observed a few times. The rearrangement joins TRBV29-1 to TRBJ2-7, with D unclear. Germline V lookup: CDR1 SQVTM, CDR2 ANQGSEA. V lost 2 bases and J 0 bases, leaving 8 bases between the germline ends. CDR3 length equals 13 residues. CDR3 sequence reads: CSVESRASYEQYF. The CDR3 coding sequence is TGCAGCGTTGAATCACGGGCCTCCTACGAGCAGTACTTC.

V gene TRBV5-6 combines with J gene TRBJ2-1, with 10 bases aligning to TRBD1. Germline-derived CDR1 and CDR2 are SGHDT and YYEEEE. Trimming at V came to 4 bases and at J to 4 bases, leaving 8 bases not matched to a gene. The CDR3 extends over 16 amino acids. CDR3 nucleotide sequence: TGTGCCAGCAGCGCTACCGGGACAGGGGCGTACAATGAGCAGTTCTTC. Protein product: CASSATGTGAYNEQFF.

The V gene is TRBV9, the J gene TRBJ1-4, with D uncertain. The CDR3 covers 15 residues. CDR1 SGDLS and CDR2 YYNGEE come from the germline V gene. Trimming removed 0 bases at V and 8 bases at J, with 14 bases between. The CDR3 loop reads CASSVAGSEEEKLFF. For the CDR3, the DNA is TGTGCCAGCAGCGTAGCTGGCAGCGAGGAAGAAAAACTGTTTTTT. Full variable domain (remainder filled in from reference TRBV9 and TRBJ1-4): DSGVTQTPKHLITATGQRVTLRCSPRSGDLSVYWYQQSLDQGLQFLIQYYNGEERAKGNILERFSAQQFPDLHSELNLSSLELGDSALYFCASSVAGSEEEKLFFGSGTQLSVL.

The V and J genes are TRBV6-5 and TRBJ2-4, with D tentatively TRBD1 or TRBD2 (5 bases each). The germline V gene has CDR1 MNHEY and CDR2 SVGAGI. The length of the CDR3 is 15 residues. V was cut by 0 bases and J by 6 bases, with 12 bases left in between. The CDR3 loop reads CASSYSRGSGNIQYF. CDR3 DNA sequence: TGTGCCAGCAGTTACTCGAGGGGTAGTGGAAACATTCAGTACTTC.

The genes are TRBV20-1 and TRBJ2-3, with TRBD2 matching 11 bases. The CDR3 is 18 residues long. Unmatched junction bases numbered 16, after V lost 6 bases and J lost 2 bases. Germline CDR1 reads DFQATT; CDR2 reads SNEGSKA (reference sequence). The CDR3 DNA is TGCAGTGCCACCAGAGAGCAGGCTAGCGGGAGGTCCACAGATACGCAGTATTTT. This codes for CSATREQASGRSTDTQYF.

The V call is TRBV12-3 or TRBV12-4, the J call TRBJ1-1, with 7 bases fitting TRBD1. After removal of 3 bases from V and 1 base from J, the junction contained 2 bases not matched to a gene. The CDR3 extends over 14 amino acids. This CDR3 is CASSFDRENTEAFF. The DNA of the CDR3 is TGTGCCAGCAGTTTCGACAGGGAGAACACTGAAGCTTTCTTT.

In this sample, this clonotype turned up many times. The chain joins TRBV5-8 to TRBJ2-1, with 11 nucleotides matching TRBD2. After removal of 2 bases from V and 4 bases from J, the junction contained 2 bases not matched to a gene. Germline V gene sequence: CDR1 SGHTS, CDR2 YDEGEE. The CDR3 contains 15 residues. Here the CDR3 DNA reads TGTGCCAGCAGCTTCGGACTAGCGGGTTACAATGAGCAGTTCTTC. Translation gives CASSFGLAGYNEQFF.

A note on this clonotype: Mismatch with germline at one junction end may stem from a read error. The chain recombines TRBV28 with TRBJ2-5; tentative D call: TRBD2 (5 bases). In germline, CDR1 is MDHEN, CDR2 SYDVKM. The CDR3 consists of 16 residues. The CDR3 loop is CASSLAVAGTQGTQYF. The CDR3 region has the DNA TGTGCCAGCAGTCTAGCCGTCGCCGGTACACAAGGGACCCAGTACTTC. The full variable domain, in which reference TRBV28 and TRBJ2-5 provide the parts outside the CDR3, is DVKVTQSSRYLVKRTGEKVFLECVQDMDHENMFWYRQDPGLGLRLIYFSYDVKMKEKGDIPEGYSVSREKKERFSLILESASTNQTSMYLCASSLAVAGTQGTQYFGPGTRLLVL.

The rearrangement links TRBV5-5 to TRBJ2-3; 10 bases fit TRBD2. The V gene's germline CDR1 is SGHKS and CDR2 YYEKEE (reference sequence). The CDR3 runs 16 residues. The trim removed 4 bases at V and 2 bases at J, leaving 7 bases unmatched. CDR3 sequence reads: CASSIGLAEHTDTQYF. In nucleotides, the CDR3 is TGTGCCAGCAGCATCGGACTAGCGGAGCACACAGATACGCAGTATTTT.

Ten or more counts support this clonotype. For the CDR3, the DNA is TGTGCCAGCTGGACAGGGAAGACTGAAGCTTTCTTT. Translating gives CASWTGKTEAFF. This sequence joins TRBV2 and TRBJ1-1; 8 bases match TRBD1. Germline assignment: CDR1 SNHLY and CDR2 FYNNEI. V was pared by 8 bases and J by 5 bases, with 4 bases of the junction left unmatched. This CDR3 is 12 amino acids long.

The chain combines TRBV9 with TRBJ2-7; TRBD1 agrees at 8 bases. The V gene end was trimmed by 2 bases and the J gene end by 3 bases; junction bases not matched to a gene: 4. CDR3 size: 14 residues. CDR1 is SGDLS and CDR2 is YYNGEE in the germline V gene. In DNA form, the CDR3 reads TGTGCCAGCAGCGTTCGGACAGGGCACTACGAGCAGTACTTC. Its translation: CASSVRTGHYEQYF.

This clonotype has just one count. CDR3: CASSVPRTGGDTGELFF. CDR3 bases: TGTGCCAGCAGCGTACCGAGGACAGGGGGCGACACCGGGGAGCTGTTTTTT. This chain connects TRBV9 to TRBJ2-2, with TRBD1 matching 11 bases. The V segment lost 1 base and the J segment 3 bases; nucleotides outside the gene matches: 5. Germline V gene lookup returns CDR1 SGDLS and CDR2 YYNGEE. The CDR3 is 17 residues long.